This TCR beta chain emerged from a study of human T cells and chemical hapten exposure. Worth noting for this clonotype: Its antigen is unknown.

The CDR3 runs 14 residues. Trimming pared 4 bases from V and 5 bases from J, leaving 9 bases between. Germline CDR1 MNHEY, CDR2 SMNVEV (reference sequence). In TCRdb, the RACE reads were re-called with MiXCR into one record per CDR3 protein. Found here are about 120,000 distinct CDR3 sequences, approximately 11% of them singletons; the top ten hold under 2.5%. Overall study results and limits: With regard to DPC sensitization, TCRs above 1 in 1000 frequency did not change.

The sample's time point: patch test 3, about 24 weeks after DPC sensitization. As for treatment: therapeutic diphenylcyclopropenone sensitization with weekly scalp DPC. Those who donated were patients with alopecia, 18 to 70 years of age, and suitable for DPC. Total RNA was isolated from whole blood that had not been fractionated. The chain recombines TRBV27 with TRBJ1-6; TRBD1 is a possible D gene (5 bases). This sample comprised whole blood, obtained in connection with sensitization to the hapten diphenylcyclopropenone (DPC). This TCR was sampled from a woman aged 50 to 60 with alopecia areata. Some clones in this sample may be carry-over from other donors' samples. The CDR3 here is CASSSRQNNSPLHF. DNA of the CDR3: TGTGCCAGCAGTTCCCGACAGAATAATTCACCCCTCCACTTT.